Shown below are 18 T cell receptor beta chains from a single sample sequenced in a study of blood T cell repertoires in COVID-19. Assay used: immunoSEQ multiplex PCR; TCRdb lists only in-frame clones, some missing. Counted here are over 40,000 clones, approximately 84% occurring once; the ten biggest clones make up 13% to 15%. Sequences were obtained from peripheral blood. The origin of the receptors is a human donor in a cohort sampled during active COVID-19.

V is TRBV6-1 and J is TRBJ2-3, with D tentatively TRBD2 (6 bases). The CDR3 loop spans 20 amino acids. The germline V and J ends were trimmed by 4 bases and 1 base, with 27 bases remaining between them. Germline-derived CDR1 and CDR2 are MNHNS and SASEGT. CDR3 in amino acids: CASSGGLGRKSILGTDTQYF. For the CDR3, the DNA is TGTGCCAGCAGTGGGGGACTGGGACGGAAAAGTATCCTGGGCACAGATACGCAGTATTTT.

The chain is built from TRBV14 and TRBJ1-1, with D tentatively TRBD1 (6 bases). In germline, CDR1 is SGHDN, CDR2 FVKESK. The ends were cut back, 3 bases at V and 2 bases at J, with 10 bases in the middle. This CDR3 comprises 14 residues. The CDR3 sequence: CASSHLQGNTEAFF. In DNA form, the CDR3 reads TGTGCCAGCAGCCACCTACAGGGTAACACTGAAGCTTTCTTT.

The chain carries TRBV6-2 or TRBV6-3 and TRBJ2-7, with 9 bases fitting TRBD1. Germline V lookup: CDR1 MNHEY, CDR2 SVGEGT. After removal of 5 bases from V and 0 bases from J, the junction contained 8 bases not matched to a gene. This CDR3 contains 16 residues. The CDR3 region is CASSVAGTGNSYEQYF. CDR3 sequence (DNA): TGTGCCAGCAGTGTAGCCGGGACAGGGAACTCCTACGAGCAGTACTTC.

V usage is TRBV10-3 and J usage is TRBJ1-2, with a tentative D call TRBD1 (5 bases). CDR1 and CDR2 from the germline V gene are ENHRY and SYGVKD. This CDR3 has 13 residues. V was trimmed by 5 bases and J by 4 bases, leaving 11 bases between them. The CDR3 region is CAISSTDGYGYTF. CDR3 coding DNA: TGTGCCATCAGTTCGACAGATGGCTATGGCTACACCTTC.

This chain connects TRBV24-1 to TRBJ2-7; 7 bases match TRBD1. The CDR3 runs to 14 residues. Losses at the gene ends were 8 bases for V and 4 bases for J; bases not matched to a gene: 10. Germline CDR1 KGHDR, CDR2 SFDVKD. CDR3: CATNHRGLGYEQYF. The CDR3 bases are TGTGCCACCAATCACAGGGGTTTAGGATACGAGCAGTACTTC.

The chain joins TRBV19 to TRBJ2-5; the D gene is possibly TRBD1 (6 bases). V gave up 5 bases and J gave up 4 bases, with 17 bases separating them. In germline, CDR1 is LNHDA, CDR2 SQIVND (reference sequence). The CDR3 runs 15 residues. The DNA of the CDR3 is TGTGCCAGTAGTCCCTTGGACAGTCGAGGAGAGACCCAGTACTTC. Residues: CASSPLDSRGETQYF.

This clone was seen only once. The CDR3 DNA reads TGTGCCAGCAGCTTAACGGGGGGCACAGATACGCAGTATTTT. Encoded protein: CASSLTGGTDTQYF. The rearrangement links TRBV7-2 to TRBJ2-3; a possible D gene is TRBD2 (6 bases). Trimming pared 2 bases from V and 1 base from J, leaving 7 bases between. Germline lookup yields CDR1 SGHTA and CDR2 FQGNSA. The CDR3 runs to 14 residues.

The genes are TRBV4-1 and TRBJ1-2, with D possibly being TRBD1 (6 bases). With 0 bases removed from V and 1 base from J, the gap between germline ends came to 12 bases. Germline lookup yields CDR1 MGHRA and CDR2 YSYEKL. CDR3 length equals 16 residues. CDR3 amino acids: CASSQDIQGLNYGYTF. CDR3 sequence (DNA): TGCGCCAGCAGCCAAGATATTCAGGGGCTTAACTATGGCTACACCTTC.

The gene calls are TRBV5-4 and TRBJ1-6, with TRBD1 matching over 9 bases. V dropped 0 bases and J dropped 10; count of bases not matched to a gene: 8. This CDR3 is built from 16 residues. From germline, CDR1 is SGHNT and CDR2 YYREEE (reference sequence). As DNA, the CDR3 is TGTGCCAGCAGCTTGGCCCGGGACAGGGTTCAATCACCCCTCCACTTT. Translated: CASSLARDRVQSPLHF.

The rearrangement uses TRBV6-2 or TRBV6-3 and TRBJ2-2, with D perhaps assigned TRBD1 or TRBD2 (7 bases each). The CDR3 runs to 15 residues. The germline V gene has CDR1 MNHEY and CDR2 SVGEGT. With 6 bases removed from V and 0 bases from J, the gap between germline ends came to 11 bases. CDR3 coding DNA: TGTGCCAGCAGCCAGGGGGGGGCGAACACCGGGGAGCTGTTTTTT. Protein product: CASSQGGANTGELFF.

The chain joins TRBV7-2 to TRBJ2-7; TRBD2 aligns across 10 bases. Germline-derived CDR1 and CDR2 are SGHTA and FQGNSA. The V and J ends lost 1 base and 6 bases, in that order; junction bases with no gene match: 3. This CDR3 region has 14 residues. The CDR3 region is CASSLERGGGEQYF. In DNA, the CDR3 is TGTGCCAGCAGCTTAGAGCGGGGGGGAGGCGAGCAGTACTTC.

This clone was observed once. This chain joins TRBV19 and TRBJ1-2; D not certain. The CDR3 is 13 amino acids. The germline V and J ends were trimmed by 7 bases and 6 bases, with 15 bases remaining between them. Germline V lookup: CDR1 LNHDA, CDR2 SQIVND (reference sequence). The CDR3 spells CASNPGRGDGYTF. The CDR3 region has the DNA TGTGCCAGTAACCCTGGGCGGGGTGATGGCTACACCTTC.

V is TRBV5-6 and J is TRBJ2-1; TRBD2 matches 11 bases. The V and J ends lost 6 bases and 0 bases, in that order; junction bases with no gene match: 14. Per germline, CDR1 SGHDT and CDR2 YYEEEE. The CDR3 is 19 amino acids. The CDR3 nucleotides are TGTGCCAGCAACTGGGGGCTAGCGGGGGGCCCGAGCTCCTACAATGAGCAGTTCTTC. It specifies CASNWGLAGGPSSYNEQFF.

The chain combines TRBV2 with TRBJ2-4, with 7 bases matching TRBD2. The CDR3 contains 16 residues. Germline CDR1 and CDR2: SNHLY and FYNNEI. V shed 7 bases, J shed 3 bases, and the junction held 12 bases outside the gene matches. This CDR3 is CASTAGAGRVKNIQYF. The DNA for the CDR3 is TGTGCCAGCACCGCTGGGGCGGGGAGGGTCAAAAACATTCAGTACTTC.

This clone was found once. This chain connects TRBV7-2 to TRBJ2-1, with 8 bases lining up with TRBD2. The CDR3 has 14 amino acids. Trimming removed 2 bases from V and 15 bases from J; junction bases left unmatched: 12. Germline V gene data show CDR1 as SGHTA and CDR2 as FQGNSA. CDR3 bases: TGTGCCAGCAGCTTAATTCCCACTAGCGGCCTAGGGTTCTTC. Translated, it gives CASSLIPTSGLGFF.

This chain uses TRBV6-4 with TRBJ1-4; D may be TRBD1 (5 bases). The CDR3 covers 13 residues. Germline CDR1 reads MRHNA; CDR2 reads SNTAGT. V lost 4 bases and J 3 bases, leaving 6 bases between the germline ends. The DNA of the CDR3 is TGTGCCAGCAGTGCGGGGGCTAATGAAAAACTGTTTTTT. Its translation is CASSAGANEKLFF.

This rearrangement joins TRBV15 to TRBJ2-1, with D tentatively TRBD1 (6 bases). The ends were cut back, 0 bases at V and 6 bases at J, with 12 bases in the middle. Germline CDR1 reads LNHNV; CDR2 reads YYDKDF (reference sequence). This CDR3 contains 15 residues. CDR3 sequence (DNA): TGTGCCACCAGCAGAGATTCGAACAGGGCCAATGAGCAGTTCTTC. Translated: CATSRDSNRANEQFF. The variable domain in full, with the rest retrieved from reference TRBV15 and TRBJ2-1, is DAMVIQNPRYQVTQFGKPVTLSCSQTLNHNVMYWYQQKSSQAPKLLFHYYDKDFNNEADTPDNFQSRRPNTSFCFLDIRSPGLGDTAMYLCATSRDSNRANEQFFGPGTRLTVL.

The gene calls are TRBV19 and TRBJ2-1, with a possible D match to TRBD1 (5 bases). This CDR3 is 17 amino acids long. V shed 0 bases and J shed 0 bases, with 12 bases lying between them. In germline, CDR1 is LNHDA, CDR2 SQIVND (reference sequence). CDR3 amino acids: CASSIDRRETSYNEQFF. The DNA of the CDR3 is TGTGCCAGTAGTATAGATCGCAGGGAAACCTCCTACAATGAGCAGTTCTTC.